The sequence of this T cell receptor beta chain was determined in a study of CD4 T cell repertoires in COVID-19. Measured with immunoSEQ multiplex PCR; TCRdb has only the in-frame clones, and not every one. The data contain about 75,000 clones, 83% of them singletons. The trim removed 6 bases at V and 2 bases at J, leaving 8 bases unmatched. Looked up from germline, CDR1 is MNHEY and CDR2 is SVGAGI. The CDR3 consists of 15 residues. This sequence originates from a human donor who had COVID-19. The specimen was CD4+ T cells from peripheral blood, collected after recovery from COVID-19. The chain combines TRBV6-5 with TRBJ2-5; 8 bases line up with TRBD1. In nucleotides, the CDR3 is TGTGCCAGCAGCCGAAAGTACAGGGGGCAAGAGACCCAGTACTTC. Its translation is CASSRKYRGQETQYF.